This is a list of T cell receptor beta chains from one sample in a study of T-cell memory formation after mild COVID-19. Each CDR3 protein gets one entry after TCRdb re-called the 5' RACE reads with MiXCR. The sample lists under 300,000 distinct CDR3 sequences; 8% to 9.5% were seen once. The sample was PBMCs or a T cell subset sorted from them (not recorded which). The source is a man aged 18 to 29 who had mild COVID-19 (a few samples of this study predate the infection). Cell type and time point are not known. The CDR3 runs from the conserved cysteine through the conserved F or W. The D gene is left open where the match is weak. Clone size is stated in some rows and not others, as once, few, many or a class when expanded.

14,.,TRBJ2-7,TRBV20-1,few,CSARTHRSSYEQYF,TGCAGTGCTAGGACCCACAGGTCCTCCTACGAGCAGTACTTC
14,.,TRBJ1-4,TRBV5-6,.,CASSLFQDNEKLFF,TGTGCCAGCAGCTTGTTTCAAGATAATGAAAAACTGTTTTTT
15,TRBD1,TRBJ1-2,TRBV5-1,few,CASSVSQGASYGYTF,TGCGCCAGCAGCGTGTCCCAGGGGGCAAGCTATGGCTACACCTTC
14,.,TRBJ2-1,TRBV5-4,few,CASRDPRRYNEQFF,TGTGCCAGCAGGGATCCCCGGAGATACAATGAGCAGTTCTTC
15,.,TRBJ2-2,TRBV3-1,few,CASSQVPGSAGELFF,TGTGCCAGCAGCCAAGTCCCCGGAAGCGCCGGGGAGCTGTTTTTT
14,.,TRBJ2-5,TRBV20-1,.,CSAPLWRGRETQYF,TGCAGTGCTCCCCTGTGGAGGGGCCGCGAGACCCAGTACTTC
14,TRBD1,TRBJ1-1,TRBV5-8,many,CASSSGGGDTEAFF,TGTGCCAGCAGCTCAGGGGGTGGGGACACTGAAGCTTTCTTT
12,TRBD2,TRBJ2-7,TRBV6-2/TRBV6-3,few,CASSGGAYEQYF,TGTGCCAGCAGCGGGGGGGCCTACGAGCAGTACTTC
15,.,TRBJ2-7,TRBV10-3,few,CAISVAGAVTYEQYF,TGTGCCATCAGTGTCGCAGGGGCGGTTACCTACGAGCAGTACTTC
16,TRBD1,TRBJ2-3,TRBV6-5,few,CASSRRGQGGTDTQYF,TGTGCCAGCAGCCGACGTGGACAGGGGGGCACAGATACGCAGTATTTT
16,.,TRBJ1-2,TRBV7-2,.,CASSLKSDGEGYGYTF,TGTGCCAGCAGCTTAAAGTCCGACGGGGAGGGCTATGGCTACACCTTC
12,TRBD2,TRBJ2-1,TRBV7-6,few,CASSSSGGEQFF,TGTGCCAGCAGCTCAAGCGGGGGAGAGCAGTTCTTC
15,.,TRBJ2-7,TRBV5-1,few,CASSLEFSGEGEQYF,TGCGCCAGCAGCTTGGAGTTTAGCGGAGAGGGCGAGCAGTACTTC
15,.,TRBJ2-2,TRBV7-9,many,CASSLEGRGTGELFF,TGTGCCAGCAGCTTGGAGGGGCGGGGCACCGGGGAGCTGTTTTTT
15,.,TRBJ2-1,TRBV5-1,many,CASSKDWPPNNEQFF,TGCGCCAGCAGCAAAGACTGGCCGCCTAACAATGAGCAGTTCTTC
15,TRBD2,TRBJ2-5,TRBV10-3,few,CAISEPSGGDGTQYF,TGTGCCATCAGTGAACCTAGCGGGGGGGACGGGACCCAGTACTTC
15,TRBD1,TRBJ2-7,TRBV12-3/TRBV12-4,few,CASSSRQGKRYEQYF,TGTGCCAGCAGTTCGCGACAGGGGAAACGCTACGAGCAGTACTTC
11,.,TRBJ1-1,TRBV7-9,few,CASSSQTEAFF,TGTGCCAGCAGCTCTCAGACTGAAGCTTTCTTT
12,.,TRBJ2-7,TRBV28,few,CASSLARFEQYF,TGTGCCAGCAGTTTGGCTCGTTTCGAGCAGTACTTC
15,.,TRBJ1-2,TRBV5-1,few,CASGPQSGPTYGYTF,TGCGCCAGCGGCCCGCAGTCGGGACCCACTTATGGCTACACCTTC
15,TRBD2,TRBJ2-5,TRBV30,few,CAWSIGLAGEETQYF,TGTGCCTGGAGTATTGGACTAGCGGGGGAAGAGACCCAGTACTTC
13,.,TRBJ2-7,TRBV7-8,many,CASSLGRPYEQYF,TGTGCCAGCAGCTTAGGACGGCCCTACGAGCAGTACTTC
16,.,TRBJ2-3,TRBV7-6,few,CASSLDPGDSTDTQYF,TGTGCCAGCAGCTTAGATCCGGGGGACAGCACAGATACGCAGTATTTT
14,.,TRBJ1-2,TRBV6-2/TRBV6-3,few,CASSPGRLNYGYTF,TGTGCCAGCAGTCCGGGACGGCTTAACTATGGCTACACCTTC
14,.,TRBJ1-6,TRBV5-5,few,CASSLSDPWAPLHF,TGTGCCAGCAGCTTGTCGGACCCTTGGGCACCCCTCCACTTT
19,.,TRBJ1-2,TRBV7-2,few,CASSPNRASLSTDRYGYTF,TGTGCCAGCAGCCCCAACCGGGCCTCCTTGTCGACAGACCGCTATGGCTACACCTTC
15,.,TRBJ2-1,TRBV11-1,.,CASSRDTSSYNEQFF,TGTGCCAGCAGCAGGGATACTAGCTCCTACAATGAGCAGTTCTTC
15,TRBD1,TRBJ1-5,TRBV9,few,CASSAFGDRTAPQHF,TGTGCCAGCAGCGCCTTTGGGGACAGGACTGCGCCCCAGCATTTT
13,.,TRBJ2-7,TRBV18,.,CASSPLGAHEQYF,TGTGCCAGCTCACCATTGGGTGCCCACGAGCAGTACTTC